What follows is one TCR beta chain and its context. Its binding antigen is unknown. No quality values exist for individual bases; no much larger clone is one base distant. TCRbeta CDR3 regions were amplified from genomic DNA by means of the immunoSEQ Assay, a bias-controlled multiplex PCR. Per the original workflow: The number of nucleated cells in each sample was estimated by amplification of reference gene primers within the assay. Sequence reads were collapsed and filtered to measure the absolute abundance of every unique TCRbeta CDR3 rearrangement. Productive Simpson clonality was computed per sample as the square root of Simpson's diversity index over productive rearrangements. Sourced from immuneACCESS, this table was stored by TCRdb with only in-frame sequences that have V and J called. A share of the clones is absent; for the studies checked, an unresolved V gene accounts for under half, and the remainder has no known explanation. V and J calls and clone size are copied from that table; D and trimming were computed from the DNA. The sample table holds roughly 190,000 clones, of which 80% were seen once. The ten most abundant clones make up 5.5% to 8.5% of the sample.

The data originate from a study of blood T cell repertoires in COVID-19 (TCRdb year 2020). For context, the study as a whole: Samples from collaborators originated in the United States, Italy and Spain and spanned both the acute and convalescent phases of COVID-19. HLA class I and class II types, where available, came from metadata supplied by the sample provider rather than from assay-based typing. The dataset comprised deeply sampled blood TCRbeta repertoires from subjects exposed to, actively infected with, or recovered from COVID-19. The repertoires were made available in a free public database intended to serve as a resource for research on the immune response to SARS-CoV-2. A de-identified subject ID, COVID-19 status, age in years and sex were almost always included in the sample metadata. The material from the prospective study consisted of cDNA or gDNA derived from T cells, B-cell-depleted T cells, or PBMCs. Samples were obtained from the ongoing ImmuneRACE study (first 160 participants) and from 1,254 subjects provided by 6 global collaborators.

Results and caveats for the whole study, not just this receptor: The amount of clinical and demographic metadata varied by source and participant and was provided uncurated.

The CDR3 sequence holds 15 residues, the cysteine and phenylalanine included. The sequence is cut down to CDR3 DNA, 45 bases in frame from base 1. The germline V gene (reference sequence) supplies CDR1 SGHNT and CDR2 YYREEE. Germline trimming: 3 bases from V, 2 bases from J; junction bases outside gene matches: 1. Each collaborating institution followed its own protocols to collect whole blood in K2EDTA tubes. Collaborator samples were shipped for TCRbeta analysis as frozen whole blood, isolated PBMCs, or DNA extracted from either sample type. This sequence was found in a man aged 60 to 69 with acute or convalescent COVID-19. The rearrangement joined TRBV5-4 to TRBJ2-1, with 11 junctional bases fitting TRBD1. The sample comprised peripheral blood. Read as DNA, the sequence is TGTGCCAGCAGCTGGACAGGGGGCCCCTACAATGAGCAGTTCTTC. The translation is CASSWTGGPYNEQFF.